This is a list of T cell receptor beta chains from one sample in a study of early T cells in non-severe SARS-CoV-2 infection. TCRdb analysed the 5' RACE reads with MiXCR anew, one entry per CDR3 protein. Altogether approximately 70,000 distinct CDR3 sequences are present, approximately 12% being singletons, with the ten largest covering 5% to 6.5%. The sequenced material came from whole blood. The receptor set was obtained from an adult who was a healthcare worker with PCR-confirmed SARS-CoV-2 infection or an uninfected control (not recorded which). CDR3s include the opening cysteine and the closing phenylalanine or tryptophan. Each record gives: J gene, V gene, CDR3 length, CDR3 protein.

J: TRBJ1-3
V: TRBV9
length: 12
CDR3: CASSVGFNTIYF

J: TRBJ2-3
V: TRBV4-1
length: 17
CDR3: CASSLSGVLPGADTQYF

J: TRBJ2-5
V: TRBV6-1
length: 14
CDR3: CASGARGGRETQYF

J: TRBJ1-2
V: TRBV28
length: 12
CDR3: CASSRDSYGYTF

J: TRBJ2-1
V: TRBV6-4
length: 15
CDR3: CASSELAGGPNEQFF

J: TRBJ2-1
V: TRBV6-2/TRBV6-3
length: 14
CDR3: CASRTSGSMGEQFF

J: TRBJ2-2
V: TRBV29-1
length: 13
CDR3: CSVVWKNTGELFF

J: TRBJ1-5
V: TRBV6-2/TRBV6-3
length: 14
CDR3: CASSFDGENQPQHF

J: TRBJ2-5
V: TRBV6-1
length: 14
CDR3: CATEIQNLQETQYF

J: TRBJ2-2
V: TRBV18
length: 13
CDR3: CASSPPITGELFF

J: TRBJ1-1
V: TRBV6-2/TRBV6-3
length: 14
CDR3: CASGEQGMNTEAFF

J: TRBJ2-7
V: TRBV6-2/TRBV6-3
length: 15
CDR3: CASSRQQDGGYEQYF

J: TRBJ1-2
V: TRBV7-2
length: 19
CDR3: CASSLEGWQGGYRFSGYTF

J: TRBJ2-7
V: TRBV29-1
length: 11
CDR3: CSVVVSYEQYF

J: TRBJ2-7
V: TRBV10-2
length: 14
CDR3: CASRRLADSYEQYF

J: TRBJ2-7
V: TRBV30
length: 14
CDR3: CAWSPGTVSYEQYF

J: TRBJ1-6
V: TRBV9
length: 15
CDR3: CASSPHRGNNSPLHF

J: TRBJ2-2
V: TRBV7-9
length: 13
CDR3: CASSRGDTGELFF

J: TRBJ2-5
V: TRBV5-1
length: 16
CDR3: CASSLGLAGGSETQYF

J: TRBJ2-1
V: TRBV20-1
length: 14
CDR3: CSARESNLGDEQFF

J: TRBJ2-7
V: TRBV11-2
length: 12
CDR3: CASTQGIYEQYF

J: TRBJ2-3
V: TRBV5-1
length: 14
CDR3: CASSLAQDGDTQYF

J: TRBJ2-1
V: TRBV5-1
length: 16
CDR3: CASSLALAGGINEQFF

J: TRBJ2-7
V: TRBV4-2
length: 13
CDR3: CASSQSAGDEQYF

J: TRBJ1-1
V: TRBV5-1
length: 17
CDR3: CASSLGSTGVRNTEAFF

J: TRBJ1-1
V: TRBV6-2/TRBV6-3
length: 14
CDR3: CASSYGRLNTEAFF